Listed below are T cell receptor beta chains from one sample, sequenced in a study of control samples from healthy donors and cancer patients. Some clones are missing from TCRdb's copy, which holds only in-frame ones; the method was immunoSEQ multiplex PCR. The table lists roughly 150,000 clones, approximately 90% of them singletons. Sequences were obtained from blood. The origin of the receptors is a woman aged 25 to 39 in good health. Both conserved end residues are part of each CDR3. Each record gives: J gene, D gene, V gene, clone size, CDR3 protein, CDR3 DNA. A D gene is named only where the DNA matches it firmly. The size of a clone is reported for some rows only, either as once, few or many, or as a class for expanded clones.

TRBJ1-2 - TRBV12-3/TRBV12-4 - CASSLAPKGYTF TGTGCCAGCAGTTTGGCCCCTAAAGGCTACACCTTC
TRBJ1-5 - TRBV21-1 once CASSKGPGEDQPQHF TGTGCCAGCAGCAAAGGGCCAGGGGAGGATCAGCCCCAGCATTTT
TRBJ2-7 - TRBV3-1/TRBV3-2 - CASSQGQGSYEQYF TGTGCCAGCAGCCAAGGGCAGGGCTCCTACGAGCAGTACTTC
TRBJ1-1 TRBD1 TRBV18 - CASSPQGATEAFF TGTGCCAGCTCACCCCAGGGGGCCACTGAAGCTTTCTTT
TRBJ2-7 - TRBV28 - CASSPHSSYEQYF TGTGCCAGCAGTCCCCATAGCTCCTACGAGCAGTACTTC
TRBJ1-2 TRBD1 TRBV9 once CASSNPQGASYGYTF TGTGCCAGCAGCAACCCACAGGGGGCGAGCTATGGCTACACCTTC
TRBJ2-7 - TRBV28 once CASSLLVVGISYEQYF TGTGCCAGCAGTTTATTGGTGGTGGGGATCTCCTACGAGCAGTACTTC
TRBJ2-1 - TRBV5-6 - CASSLGLGNEQFF TGTGCCAGCAGCTTGGGTCTGGGGAATGAGCAGTTCTTC
TRBJ2-7 TRBD1 TRBV4-1 - CASSSRTGGEQYF TGCGCCAGCAGCTCTCGGACAGGGGGCGAGCAGTACTTC
TRBJ2-1 TRBD2 TRBV2 - CASSRQSAGAYNEQFF TGTGCCAGCAGCCGACAGTCAGCGGGAGCGTACAATGAGCAGTTCTTC
TRBJ1-1 - TRBV7-8 - CASSLIGGGAFF TGTGCCAGCAGCTTAATTGGGGGGGGAGCTTTCTTT
TRBJ2-7 - TRBV10-3 - CATRDRFYEQYF TGTGCCACCCGGGACCGCTTCTACGAGCAGTACTTC
TRBJ2-7 TRBD2 TRBV28 few CASSPGRREGVSEQYF TGTGCCAGCAGTCCAGGGCGGCGGGAGGGCGTGTCCGAGCAGTACTTC
TRBJ1-3 - TRBV9 - CASSLKGSGNTIYF TGTGCCAGCAGCCTGAAAGGTTCTGGAAACACCATATATTTT
TRBJ2-2 TRBD2 TRBV5-5 once CASSLLAGANTGELFF TGTGCCAGCAGCTTGCTAGCGGGCGCGAACACCGGGGAGCTGTTTTTT
TRBJ1-2 - TRBV15 - CATSRGGQGLLYGYTF TGTGCCACCAGCAGAGGAGGGCAGGGCCTCCTCTATGGCTACACCTTC
TRBJ2-3 TRBD2 TRBV28 - CASSPSGRTDTQYF TGTGCCAGCAGCCCTAGCGGGAGAACAGATACGCAGTATTTT
TRBJ2-5 - TRBV24-1 - CATSEQGEETQYF TGTGCCACCAGCGAACAGGGAGAAGAGACCCAGTACTTC
TRBJ1-2 - TRBV2 - CASRDPFNYGYTF TGTGCCAGCAGAGACCCTTTTAACTATGGCTACACCTTC
TRBJ2-3 - TRBV7-3 - CASSLGGLTTDTQYF TGTGCCAGCAGCTTGGGGGGCCTTACCACAGATACGCAGTATTTT
TRBJ2-7 - TRBV6-6 - CASSTGTPSYEQYF TGTGCCAGCAGCACCGGGACACCATCCTACGAGCAGTACTTC
TRBJ2-7 TRBD1 TRBV7-9 - CASSLGGDREYF TGTGCCAGCAGCTTAGGGGGGGACAGGGAGTACTTC
TRBJ2-1 TRBD1 TRBV2 - CASSRPGTGTYNEQFF TGTGCCAGCAGTCGTCCCGGGACAGGGACCTATAATGAGCAGTTCTTC
TRBJ2-7 TRBD1 TRBV5-1 - CASSSGTGILEQYF TGCGCCAGCAGCTCCGGGACAGGGATACTCGAGCAGTACTTC
TRBJ2-1 - TRBV28 - CASPTSATLAPSYNEQFF TGTGCCAGCCCGACCTCAGCCACCCTAGCGCCCTCCTACAATGAGCAGTTCTTC
TRBJ2-1 TRBD2 TRBV19 - CASRLAGGPYNEQFF TGTGCCAGTAGGCTAGCGGGAGGACCCTACAATGAGCAGTTCTTC
TRBJ2-7 TRBD2 TRBV3-1/TRBV3-2 once CASSQVGLAGYRDGSYEQYF TGTGCCAGCAGCCAAGTTGGGCTAGCGGGATATAGAGACGGATCCTACGAGCAGTACTTC
TRBJ2-7 TRBD1 TRBV5-4 few CASSLRDRVFEQYF TGTGCCAGCAGCTTAAGGGACAGGGTATTCGAGCAGTACTTC
TRBJ2-1 - TRBV28 - CASSLKIALKASYNEQFF TGTGCCAGCAGTTTGAAGATAGCGCTCAAAGCCTCCTACAATGAGCAGTTCTTC
TRBJ2-7 - TRBV28 - CASRASDRLTYEQYF TGTGCCAGCAGAGCCTCAGACAGGTTAACCTACGAGCAGTACTTC
TRBJ2-3 TRBD1 TRBV5-6 - CASSAGTGVRDTQYF TGTGCCAGCAGCGCCGGGACAGGGGTAAGAGATACGCAGTATTTT
TRBJ1-1 - TRBV28 once CASGRGTEAFF TGTGCCAGCGGGCGGGGCACTGAAGCTTTCTTT
TRBJ2-1 TRBD1 TRBV5-1 - CASSWPGGRNEQFF TGCGCCAGCAGCTGGCCAGGGGGACGCAATGAGCAGTTCTTC
TRBJ2-2 - TRBV2 - CASKWTQNTGELFF TGTGCCAGCAAGTGGACTCAGAACACCGGGGAGCTGTTTTTT
TRBJ2-7 - TRBV10-3 - CAIAGPGGLSYEQYF TGTGCCATCGCGGGACCAGGCGGCCTCTCCTACGAGCAGTACTTC
TRBJ1-4 TRBD1 TRBV6-5 - CASSYGTGALEKLFF TGTGCCAGCAGTTACGGGACAGGGGCACTCGAAAAACTGTTTTTT
TRBJ2-7 - TRBV6-5 - CASMKSGDGPYEQYF TGTGCCAGCATGAAGTCTGGGGACGGACCCTACGAGCAGTACTTC
TRBJ2-7 TRBD2 TRBV4-2 - CASSQDGAGVPFEQYF TGTGCCAGCAGCCAAGATGGAGCGGGGGTGCCCTTCGAGCAGTACTTC
TRBJ2-2 - TRBV5-1 - CASSLEGGVTGELFF TGCGCCAGCAGCTTGGAGGGCGGGGTTACCGGGGAGCTGTTTTTT
TRBJ1-2 - TRBV7-9 - CASSLGRTGTYGYTF TGTGCCAGCAGCTTAGGGCGCACAGGGACCTATGGCTACACCTTC
TRBJ2-1 - TRBV6-6 - CASSLFNNEQFF TGTGCCAGCAGCCTCTTTAACAATGAGCAGTTCTTC
TRBJ2-5 TRBD1 TRBV20-1 - CSASPGQTQGETQYF TGCAGTGCTAGTCCGGGACAGACCCAGGGGGAGACCCAGTACTTC
TRBJ2-7 TRBD1 TRBV30 - CAQVTGGVPYEQYF TGTGCCCAAGTCACAGGGGGCGTCCCCTACGAGCAGTACTTC
TRBJ1-5 - TRBV6-2/TRBV6-3 - CASSSMGDQPQHF TGTGCCAGCAGTTCCATGGGAGATCAGCCCCAGCATTTT
TRBJ2-1 - TRBV19 - CASKTGVGGGVSYNEQFF TGTGCCAGTAAAACAGGGGTGGGCGGCGGGGTCTCCTACAATGAGCAGTTCTTC
TRBJ2-1 - TRBV15 - CATSRTRSDEQFF TGTGCCACCAGCAGGACTAGGTCCGATGAGCAGTTCTTC
TRBJ2-3 - TRBV5-5 - CASSLFLADTQYF TGTGCCAGCAGCTTGTTTTTGGCAGATACGCAGTATTTT
TRBJ1-2 - TRBV7-9 - CASSSTGTVSGYTF TGTGCCAGCAGCTCGACCGGGACCGTCTCGGGCTACACCTTC
TRBJ2-5 - TRBV4-1 once CASSQVLGPETQYF TGCGCCAGCAGCCAAGTGTTAGGGCCAGAGACCCAGTACTTC
TRBJ2-3 TRBD2 TRBV10-3 once CAISSTPGLASGTDTQYF TGTGCCATTAGTTCCACCCCAGGACTAGCGAGTGGCACAGATACGCAGTATTTT